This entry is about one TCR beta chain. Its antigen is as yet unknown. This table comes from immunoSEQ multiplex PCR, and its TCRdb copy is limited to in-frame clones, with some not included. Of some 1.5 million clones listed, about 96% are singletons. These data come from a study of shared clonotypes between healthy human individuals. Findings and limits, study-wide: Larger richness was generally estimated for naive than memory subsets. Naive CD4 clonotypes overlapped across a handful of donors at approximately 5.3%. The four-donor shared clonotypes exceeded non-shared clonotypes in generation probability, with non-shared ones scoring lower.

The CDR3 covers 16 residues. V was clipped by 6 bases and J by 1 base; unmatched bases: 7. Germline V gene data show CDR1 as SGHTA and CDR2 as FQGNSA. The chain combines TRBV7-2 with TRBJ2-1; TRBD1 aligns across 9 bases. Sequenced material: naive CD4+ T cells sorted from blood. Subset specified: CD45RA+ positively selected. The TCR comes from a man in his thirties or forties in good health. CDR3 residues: CASRGDRARSYNEQFF. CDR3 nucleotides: TGTGCCAGCAGAGGGGACAGGGCGCGATCCTACAATGAGCAGTTCTTC.